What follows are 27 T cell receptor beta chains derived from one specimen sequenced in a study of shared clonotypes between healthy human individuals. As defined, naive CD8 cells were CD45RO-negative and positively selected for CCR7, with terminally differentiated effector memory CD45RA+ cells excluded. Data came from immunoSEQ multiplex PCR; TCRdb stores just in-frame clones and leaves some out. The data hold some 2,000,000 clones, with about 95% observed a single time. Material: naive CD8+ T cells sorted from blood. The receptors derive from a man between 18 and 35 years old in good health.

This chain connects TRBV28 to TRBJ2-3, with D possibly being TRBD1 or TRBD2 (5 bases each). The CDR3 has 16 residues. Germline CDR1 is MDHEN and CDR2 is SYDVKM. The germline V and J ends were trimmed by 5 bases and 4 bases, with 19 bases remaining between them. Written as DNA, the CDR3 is TGTGCCAGCAGTGTCTTTGGTGAGGGGAAGGCAGATACGCAGTATTTT. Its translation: CASSVFGEGKADTQYF.

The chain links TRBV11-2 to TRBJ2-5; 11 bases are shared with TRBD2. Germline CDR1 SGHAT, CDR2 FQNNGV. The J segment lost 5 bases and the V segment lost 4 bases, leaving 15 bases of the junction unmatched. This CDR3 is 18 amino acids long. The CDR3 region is CASSSTTGTSGGMETQYF. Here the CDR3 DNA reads TGTGCCAGCAGCTCCACCACCGGGACTAGCGGTGGAATGGAGACCCAGTACTTC.

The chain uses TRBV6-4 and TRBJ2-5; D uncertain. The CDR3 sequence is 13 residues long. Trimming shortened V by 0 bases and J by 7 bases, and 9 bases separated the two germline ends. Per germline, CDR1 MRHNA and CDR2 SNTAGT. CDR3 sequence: CASSDSTPLTQYF. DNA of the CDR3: TGTGCCAGCAGTGACTCGACCCCCCTGACCCAGTACTTC.

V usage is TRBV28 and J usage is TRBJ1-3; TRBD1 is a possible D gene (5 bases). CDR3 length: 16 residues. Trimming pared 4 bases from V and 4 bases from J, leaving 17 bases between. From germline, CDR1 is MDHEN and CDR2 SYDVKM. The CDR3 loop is CASSSPREFLGNTIYF. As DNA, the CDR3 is TGTGCCAGCAGTTCACCCAGGGAGTTCTTGGGAAACACCATATATTTT.

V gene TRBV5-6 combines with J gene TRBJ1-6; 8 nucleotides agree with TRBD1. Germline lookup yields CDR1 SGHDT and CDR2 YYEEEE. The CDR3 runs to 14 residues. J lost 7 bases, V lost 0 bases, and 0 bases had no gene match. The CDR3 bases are TGTGCCAGCAGCTTGGGGACAGGGAATTCACCCCTCCACTTT. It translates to CASSLGTGNSPLHF.

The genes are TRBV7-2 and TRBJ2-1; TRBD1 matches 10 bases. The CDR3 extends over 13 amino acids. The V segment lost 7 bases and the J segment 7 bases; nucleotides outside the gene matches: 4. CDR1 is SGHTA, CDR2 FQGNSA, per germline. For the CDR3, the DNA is TGTGCCAGCAACCGACAGGGGGCTAATGAGCAGTTCTTC. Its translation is CASNRQGANEQFF. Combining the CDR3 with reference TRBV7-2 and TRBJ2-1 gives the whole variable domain GAGVSQSPSNKVTEKGKDVELRCDPISGHTALYWYRQSLGQGLEFLIYFQGNSAPDKSGLPSDRFSAERTGGSVSTLTIQRTQQEDSAVYLCASNRQGANEQFFGPGTRLTVL.

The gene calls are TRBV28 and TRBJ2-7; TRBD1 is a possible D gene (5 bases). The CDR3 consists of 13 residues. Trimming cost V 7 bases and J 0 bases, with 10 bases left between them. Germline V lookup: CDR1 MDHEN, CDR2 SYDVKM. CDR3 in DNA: TGTGCCAGCAAGGACACAGTCTCCTACGAGCAGTACTTC. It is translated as CASKDTVSYEQYF.

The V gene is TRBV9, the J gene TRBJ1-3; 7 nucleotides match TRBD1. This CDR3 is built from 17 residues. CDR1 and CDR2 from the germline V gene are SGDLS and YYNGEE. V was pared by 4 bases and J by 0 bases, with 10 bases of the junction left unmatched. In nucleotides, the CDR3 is TGTGCCAGCAGCAGCTGGGACAGCTTTATCTCTGGAAACACCATATATTTT. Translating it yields CASSSWDSFISGNTIYF. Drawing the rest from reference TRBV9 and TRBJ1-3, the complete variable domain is DSGVTQTPKHLITATGQRVTLRCSPRSGDLSVYWYQQSLDQGLQFLIQYYNGEERAKGNILERFSAQQFPDLHSELNLSSLELGDSALYFCASSSWDSFISGNTIYFGEGSWLTVV.

The CDR3 DNA reads TGTGCCAGCAGCCCCAACCGGGACCTCTCCTACAATGAGCAGTTCTTC. This encodes CASSPNRDLSYNEQFF. This chain links TRBV7-9 with TRBJ2-1; D is possibly TRBD1 or TRBD2 (5 bases each). The CDR3 consists of 16 residues. Trimming pared 5 bases from V and 0 bases from J, leaving 14 bases between. The germline gives CDR1 SEHNR, CDR2 FQNEAQ (reference sequence).

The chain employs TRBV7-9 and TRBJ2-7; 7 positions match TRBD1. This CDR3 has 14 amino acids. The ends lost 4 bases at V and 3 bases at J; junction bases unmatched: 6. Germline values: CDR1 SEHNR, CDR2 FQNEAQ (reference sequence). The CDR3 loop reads CASSSGQDGYEQYF. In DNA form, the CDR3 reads TGTGCCAGCAGCTCTGGACAGGACGGCTACGAGCAGTACTTC. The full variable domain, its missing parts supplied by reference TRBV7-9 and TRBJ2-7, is DTGVSQNPRHKITKRGQNVTFRCDPISEHNRLYWYRQTLGQGPEFLTYFQNEAQLEKSRLLSDRFSAERPKGSFSTLEIQRTEQGDSAMYLCASSSGQDGYEQYFGPGTRLTVT.

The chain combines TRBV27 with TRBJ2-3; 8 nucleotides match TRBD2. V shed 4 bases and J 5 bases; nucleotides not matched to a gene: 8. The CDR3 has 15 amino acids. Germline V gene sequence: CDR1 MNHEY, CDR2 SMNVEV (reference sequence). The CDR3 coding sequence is TGTGCCAGCAGTTGGGTCGGGGGGGCCGGAGATACGCAGTATTTT. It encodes CASSWVGGAGDTQYF.

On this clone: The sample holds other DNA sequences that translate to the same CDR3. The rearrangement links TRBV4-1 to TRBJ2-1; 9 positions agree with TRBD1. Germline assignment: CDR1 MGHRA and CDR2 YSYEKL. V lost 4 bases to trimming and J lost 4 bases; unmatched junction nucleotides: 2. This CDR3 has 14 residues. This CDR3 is CASSPGTGYNEQFF. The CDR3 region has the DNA TGCGCCAGCAGCCCAGGGACAGGGTACAATGAGCAGTTCTTC.

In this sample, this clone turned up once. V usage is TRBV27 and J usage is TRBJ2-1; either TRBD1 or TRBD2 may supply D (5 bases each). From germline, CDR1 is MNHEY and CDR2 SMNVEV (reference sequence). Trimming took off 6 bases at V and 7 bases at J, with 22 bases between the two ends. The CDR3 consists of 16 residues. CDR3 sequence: CASRGTGIAAGNEQFF. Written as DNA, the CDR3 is TGTGCCAGCAGGGGGACGGGCATAGCCGCCGGGAATGAGCAGTTCTTC.

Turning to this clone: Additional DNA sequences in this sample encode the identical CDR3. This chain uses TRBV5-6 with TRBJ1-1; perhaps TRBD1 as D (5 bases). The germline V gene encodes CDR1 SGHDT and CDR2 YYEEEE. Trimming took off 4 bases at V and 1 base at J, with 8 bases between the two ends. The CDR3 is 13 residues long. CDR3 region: CASSLTGNTEAFF. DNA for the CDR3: TGTGCCAGCAGCCTAACAGGGAACACTGAAGCTTTCTTT.

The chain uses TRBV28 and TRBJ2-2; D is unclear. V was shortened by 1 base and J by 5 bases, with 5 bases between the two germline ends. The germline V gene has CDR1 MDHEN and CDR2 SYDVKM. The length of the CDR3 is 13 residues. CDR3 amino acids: CASSLYKTGELFF. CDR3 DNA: TGTGCCAGCAGTTTATACAAGACCGGGGAGCTGTTTTTT.

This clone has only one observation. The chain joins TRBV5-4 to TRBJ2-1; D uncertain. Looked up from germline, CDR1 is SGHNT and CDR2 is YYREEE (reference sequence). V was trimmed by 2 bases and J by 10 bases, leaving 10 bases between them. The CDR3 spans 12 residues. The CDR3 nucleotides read TGTGCCAGCAGCTTTGGTCTAGTCGAGCAGTTCTTC. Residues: CASSFGLVEQFF.

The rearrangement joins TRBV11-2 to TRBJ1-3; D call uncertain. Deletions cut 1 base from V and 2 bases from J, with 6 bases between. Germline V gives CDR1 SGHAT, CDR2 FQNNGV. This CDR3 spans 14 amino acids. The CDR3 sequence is CASSLGPPGNTIYF. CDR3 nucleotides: TGTGCCAGCAGCTTAGGACCTCCTGGAAACACCATATATTTT.

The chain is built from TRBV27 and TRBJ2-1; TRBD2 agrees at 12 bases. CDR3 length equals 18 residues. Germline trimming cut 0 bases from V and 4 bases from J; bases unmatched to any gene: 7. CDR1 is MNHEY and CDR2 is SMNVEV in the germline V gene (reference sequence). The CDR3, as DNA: TGTGCCAGCAGTTTATCGGCCCTAGCGGGGGGGCCTTACAATGAGCAGTTCTTC. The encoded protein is CASSLSALAGGPYNEQFF.

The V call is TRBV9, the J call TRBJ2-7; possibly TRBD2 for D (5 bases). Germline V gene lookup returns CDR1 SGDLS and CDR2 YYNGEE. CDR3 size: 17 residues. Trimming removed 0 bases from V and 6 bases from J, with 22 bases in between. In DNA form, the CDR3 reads TGTGCCAGCAGCGTAGCCTTGCTTAGGGAGTCACGGGGCGAGCAGTACTTC. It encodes CASSVALLRESRGEQYF.

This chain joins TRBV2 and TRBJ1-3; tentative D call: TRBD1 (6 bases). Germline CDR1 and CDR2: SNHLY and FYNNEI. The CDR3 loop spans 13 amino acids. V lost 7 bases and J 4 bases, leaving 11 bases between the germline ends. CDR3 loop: CASTEGGGNTIYF. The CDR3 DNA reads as TGTGCCAGCACCGAGGGGGGCGGAAACACCATATATTTT.

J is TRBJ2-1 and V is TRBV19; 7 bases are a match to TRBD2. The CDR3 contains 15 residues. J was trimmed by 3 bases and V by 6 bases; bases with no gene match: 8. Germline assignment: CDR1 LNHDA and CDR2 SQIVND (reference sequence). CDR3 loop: CASSFRASGYNEQFF. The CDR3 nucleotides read TGTGCCAGTAGCTTTCGGGCTAGCGGCTACAATGAGCAGTTCTTC. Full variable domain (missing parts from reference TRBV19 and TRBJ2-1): DGGITQSPKYLFRKEGQNVTLSCEQNLNHDAMYWYRQDPGQGLRLIYYSQIVNDFQKGDIAEGYSVSREKKESFPLTVTSAQKNPTAFYLCASSFRASGYNEQFFGPGTRLTVL.

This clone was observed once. The CDR3 sequence is CARGIGPGSTDTQYF. CDR3 coding DNA: TGTGCCAGAGGAATAGGACCAGGAAGCACAGATACGCAGTATTTT. This chain uses TRBV2 with TRBJ2-3; D unclear. The CDR3 totals 15 residues. V was shortened by 9 bases and J by 0 bases, with 16 bases between the two germline ends. The germline V gene has CDR1 SNHLY and CDR2 FYNNEI.

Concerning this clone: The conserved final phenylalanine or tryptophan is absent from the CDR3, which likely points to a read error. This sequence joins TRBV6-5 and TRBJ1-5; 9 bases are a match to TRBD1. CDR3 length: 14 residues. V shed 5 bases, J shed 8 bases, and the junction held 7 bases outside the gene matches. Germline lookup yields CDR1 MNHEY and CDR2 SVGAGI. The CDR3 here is CASSDTGGIEPQHS. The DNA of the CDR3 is TGTGCCAGCAGTGACACAGGGGGCATTGAGCCCCAGCATTCT.

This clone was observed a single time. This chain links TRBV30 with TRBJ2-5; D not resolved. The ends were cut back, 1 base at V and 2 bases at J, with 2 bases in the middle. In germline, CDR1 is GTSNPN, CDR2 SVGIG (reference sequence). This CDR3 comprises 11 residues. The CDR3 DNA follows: TGTGCCTGGAGTGATCAAGAGACCCAGTACTTC. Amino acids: CAWSDQETQYF.

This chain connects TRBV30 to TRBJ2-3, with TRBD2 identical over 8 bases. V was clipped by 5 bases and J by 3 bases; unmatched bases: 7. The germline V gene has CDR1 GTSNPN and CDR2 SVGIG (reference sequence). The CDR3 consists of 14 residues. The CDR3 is CAWASGRITDTQYF. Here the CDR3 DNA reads TGTGCCTGGGCGAGCGGGAGAATAACAGATACGCAGTATTTT.

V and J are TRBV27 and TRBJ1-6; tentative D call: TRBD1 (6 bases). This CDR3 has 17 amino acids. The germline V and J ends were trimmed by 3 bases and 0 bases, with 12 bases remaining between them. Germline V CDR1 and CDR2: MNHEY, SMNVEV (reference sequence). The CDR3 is CASSFDRRSSYNSPLHF. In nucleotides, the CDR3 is TGTGCCAGCAGTTTCGACAGGAGAAGCTCCTATAATTCACCCCTCCACTTT.

The CDR3 sequence: CASSTIGTVYKNIQYF. The CDR3 region has the DNA TGTGCCAGCAGTACGATTGGGACAGTTTACAAAAACATTCAGTACTTC. The V and J genes are TRBV6-6 and TRBJ2-4; 7 nucleotides match TRBD1. The V segment lost 5 bases and the J segment 3 bases; nucleotides outside the gene matches: 10. The CDR3 spans 16 residues. Germline V gene data show CDR1 as MNHNY and CDR2 as SVGAGI (reference sequence).